These T cell receptor beta chains were read from a single sample in a study of cytotoxic CD8 clonotypes in ibrutinib-treated CLL. Clones were sequenced by immunoSEQ multiplex PCR, and TCRdb holds only the in-frame ones, with some missing. The sample gives fewer than 35,000 clones, less than 75% of which show up once; about 5.4% is in the top ten. The input for sequencing was PBMCs, taken before ibrutinib treatment. The receptors derive from a human donor with chronic lymphocytic leukemia. The CDR3 runs from the conserved cysteine through the conserved F or W. The order of the fields is V gene, clone size, J gene, D gene, CDR3 DNA, CDR3 protein. D genes are given only for firm matches. Clone size appears in some rows only: once, few, many, or a class for an expanded clone.

TRBV5-1	.	TRBJ1-6	TRBD1	TGCGCCAGCAGCCGGACAGGGGGCGATACATCTTATAATTCACCCCTCCACTTT	CASSRTGGDTSYNSPLHF
TRBV5-6	.	TRBJ2-1	TRBD2	TGTGCCAGCAGCGAGGCCCAGGGACTAGTATTTACAGGGATGGATGAGCAGTTCTTC	CASSEAQGLVFTGMDEQFF
TRBV7-2	.	TRBJ2-7	TRBD2	TGTGCCAGCAGCTCCCGGGAGGGAGACGAGCAGTACTTC	CASSSREGDEQYF
TRBV7-9	.	TRBJ2-7	.	TGTGCCAGCACCCCTACAGGAATCCGCGAGCAGTACTTC	CASTPTGIREQYF
TRBV12-5	few	TRBJ2-5	.	TGTGCTAGTGGTTCGCATTTATTAGGAGGAGGGCATCAAGAGACCCAGTACTTC	CASGSHLLGGGHQETQYF
TRBV18	few	TRBJ2-1	TRBD2	TGTGCCAGCTCACTCGGCGGGGGGACCTACAATGAGCAGTTCTTC	CASSLGGGTYNEQFF
TRBV5-1	.	TRBJ1-2	TRBD1	TGCGCCAGCAGCCTGACAGGGGGCTACTATGGCTACACCTTC	CASSLTGGYYGYTF
TRBV28	few	TRBJ1-5	TRBD1	TGTGCCAGCAGACCCTACGGGACAGACAATCAGCCCCAGCATTTT	CASRPYGTDNQPQHF
TRBV7-2	.	TRBJ2-1	TRBD2	TGTGCCAGCAGCTTATCGGGGGGGGGCATTCCTCCCCATGAGCAGTTCTTC	CASSLSGGGIPPHEQFF
TRBV19	.	TRBJ1-6	TRBD1	TGTGCCACCGGACAGGGTAGTAATTCACCCCTCCACTTT	CATGQGSNSPLHF
TRBV28	once	TRBJ1-1	.	TGTGCCAGCAGTTTATCGGGGGTTACTGAAGCTTTCTTT	CASSLSGVTEAFF
TRBV6-6	.	TRBJ1-1	.	TGTGCCAGCAGTTACTCGCGGGGGGAGAACACTGAAGCTTTCTTT	CASSYSRGENTEAFF
TRBV28	once	TRBJ1-1	TRBD1	TGTGCCAGCAGTTTATGGGACAGGGGGTACACTGAAGCTTTCTTT	CASSLWDRGYTEAFF